The 28 T cell receptor beta chains below come from one sample, sequenced in a study of T cell responses to AZD1222 COVID-19 vaccine. Assay: immunoSEQ multiplex PCR; the TCRdb copy retains only in-frame clones and omits some. The table records 56,000 or so clones, about 90% of them present only once. This material consisted of peripheral blood, taken on day 0 of AZD1222 vaccination. These TCRs come from an adult in good health.

J is TRBJ2-2 and V is TRBV9, with TRBD1 as a possible D gene (5 bases). CDR3 size: 15 residues. CDR1 and CDR2 (germline): SGDLS, YYNGEE. Trimming stripped 2 bases from V and 1 base from J, with 9 bases between. The CDR3 bases are TGTGCCAGCAGCGTTACAGGCGAGAACACCGGGGAGCTGTTTTTT. Protein: CASSVTGENTGELFF.

This chain joins TRBV5-1 and TRBJ2-1; D is uncertain. Between the trimmed V and J ends, which lost 2 bases and 5 bases, there was a span of 17 bases. Germline V gene lookup returns CDR1 SGHRS and CDR2 YFSETQ. This CDR3 comprises 16 residues. The CDR3 bases are TGCGCCAGCAGCTTCGGGCGAGACGGCGTAAACAATGAGCAGTTCTTC. Its protein product is CASSFGRDGVNNEQFF.

The gene calls are TRBV5-1 and TRBJ1-1, with D unresolved. Trimming shortened V by 0 bases and J by 6 bases, and 15 bases separated the two germline ends. The CDR3 is made up of 15 amino acids. From germline, CDR1 is SGHRS and CDR2 YFSETQ. The CDR3 nucleotides are TGCGCCAGCAGCTTGGTTTTAGGGAAAGAGGCTGAAGCTTTCTTT. Protein: CASSLVLGKEAEAFF.

The chain links TRBV11-1 to TRBJ2-1; TRBD2 agrees at 12 bases. The CDR3 is 15 residues long. V lost 4 bases, J lost 3 bases, and 1 base stayed unmatched. The germline V gene encodes CDR1 SGHAT and CDR2 FQDESV (reference sequence). CDR3 residues: CASSSGLAGYNEQFF. CDR3 in DNA: TGTGCCAGCAGCTCGGGACTAGCGGGCTACAATGAGCAGTTCTTC.

V and J are TRBV7-2 and TRBJ1-5, with TRBD1 as a possible D gene (5 bases). The germline V and J ends were trimmed by 5 bases and 5 bases, with 13 bases remaining between them. The germline CDR1 and CDR2 sequences are SGHTA and FQGNSA. CDR3 length: 14 residues. The chain's CDR3 is CASSPRGRDQPQHF. The CDR3, as DNA: TGTGCCAGCAGCCCAAGGGGACGGGATCAGCCCCAGCATTTT.

This clone appeared once. V and J are TRBV21-1 and TRBJ1-4; the table's D call TRBD1 went unverified against the DNA. TRBV21-1 is noted as a pseudogene. This CDR3 has 22 residues. The CDR3 reads CASEILTKDNPGQGTTNEKLFF. CDR3 bases: TGTGCCAGCGAGATATTGACCAAAGATAATCCGGGACAGGGGACGACTAATGAAAAACTGTTTTTT.

The sample holds one count of this clone. This chain connects TRBV7-2 to TRBJ2-3; 8 nucleotides agree with TRBD2. The CDR3 has 15 amino acids. CDR1 is SGHTA and CDR2 is FQGNSA in the germline V gene. With 4 bases clipped from V and 0 bases from J, the junction kept 3 bases outside the gene matches. CDR3 in DNA: TGTGCCAGCAGCTGGGCTAGCGGGAGCACAGATACGCAGTATTTT. Translation gives CASSWASGSTDTQYF.

The table lists this clone with a few counts. The gene calls are TRBV19 and TRBJ1-5; unclear D gene. Trimming left V 0 bases short and J 3 bases short, with 12 bases between. Germline CDR1 LNHDA, CDR2 SQIVND (reference sequence). The CDR3 contains 16 residues. The CDR3: CASSIEFGRPNQPQHF. In DNA, the CDR3 is TGTGCCAGTAGTATAGAGTTTGGTAGACCCAATCAGCCCCAGCATTTT.

This clone has only one observation. The chain joins TRBV12-3 or TRBV12-4 to TRBJ2-1; D gene uncertain. The CDR3 sequence is 13 residues long. V lost 4 bases and J 2 bases, leaving 6 bases between the germline ends. Here the CDR3 reads CASSSLAYNEQFF. CDR3 bases: TGTGCCAGCAGTTCCCTGGCCTACAATGAGCAGTTCTTC.

This chain links TRBV5-5 with TRBJ1-2; unclear D gene. Germline CDR1 reads SGHKS; CDR2 reads YYEKEE (reference sequence). Deletions cut 4 bases from V and 11 bases from J, with 21 bases between. The CDR3 extends over 14 amino acids. The CDR3 sequence is CASSPGRELRKYTF. For the CDR3, the DNA is TGTGCCAGCAGCCCCGGACGGGAGTTGAGGAAGTACACCTTC.

The chain has TRBV5-1 and TRBJ1-1; D perhaps matches TRBD1 (5 bases). The germline V and J ends were trimmed by 0 bases and 0 bases, with 9 bases remaining between them. The germline gives CDR1 SGHRS, CDR2 YFSETQ. The CDR3 is 15 amino acids. CDR3 nucleotide sequence: TGCGCCAGCAGCTTGGCCCAGGGATTGAACACTGAAGCTTTCTTT. It specifies CASSLAQGLNTEAFF.

This clone was seen a handful of times. V and J are TRBV4-2 and TRBJ2-5; no firm D call. Germline-derived CDR1 and CDR2 are LGHNA and YNFKEQ. V lost 6 bases, J lost 5 bases, and 16 bases lay in between. The length of the CDR3 is 14 residues. The CDR3 DNA sequence: TGTGCCAGCAGGAGGCTAGTAGAGGCCGAGACCCAGTACTTC. Amino acid sequence: CASRRLVEAETQYF.

The chain couples TRBV5-6 to TRBJ2-3; D remains unclear. CDR1 and CDR2 (germline): SGHDT, YYEEEE. The CDR3 has 14 amino acids. Trimming left V 0 bases short and J 2 bases short, with 7 bases between. The CDR3 region is CASSLGVNTDTQYF. CDR3 in DNA: TGTGCCAGCAGCTTGGGGGTCAACACAGATACGCAGTATTTT.

V gene TRBV7-2 combines with J gene TRBJ1-3, with D unresolved. The CDR3 consists of 15 residues. V lost 4 bases, J lost 2 bases, and 12 bases lay in between. Germline assignment: CDR1 SGHTA and CDR2 FQGNSA. The CDR3 spells CASSSTTFAGNTIYF. CDR3 DNA sequence: TGTGCCAGCAGCTCGACGACATTCGCTGGAAACACCATATATTTT. The full variable domain, with the rest looked up from reference TRBV7-2 and TRBJ1-3, is GAGVSQSPSNKVTEKGKDVELRCDPISGHTALYWYRQSLGQGLEFLIYFQGNSAPDKSGLPSDRFSAERTGGSVSTLTIQRTQQEDSAVYLCASSSTTFAGNTIYFGEGSWLTVV.

This clone was found once. V is TRBV19 and J is TRBJ1-4; TRBD1 aligns across 9 bases. The CDR3 loop spans 14 amino acids. Germline V gene lookup returns CDR1 LNHDA and CDR2 SQIVND (reference sequence). Trimming took 4 bases from V and 7 from J; bases not matched to a gene: 4. Here the CDR3 DNA reads TGTGCCAGTAGTACGGACAGGGGCGGTGAAAAACTGTTTTTT. It encodes CASSTDRGGEKLFF.

The V call is TRBV5-1, the J call TRBJ1-1, with 9 bases that match TRBD1. V shed 7 bases and J 6 bases; nucleotides not matched to a gene: 7. The germline V gene has CDR1 SGHRS and CDR2 YFSETQ. This CDR3 spans 13 amino acids. The CDR3 DNA reads TGCGCCAGCTCCCCGGGACAGGGCTCTGAAGCTTTCTTT. It encodes CASSPGQGSEAFF.

This chain connects TRBV7-9 to TRBJ2-3, with TRBD2 identical over 11 bases. The CDR3 length is 14 residues. Germline V gene lookup returns CDR1 SEHNR and CDR2 FQNEAQ (reference sequence). Trimming took 5 bases from V and 4 from J; bases not matched to a gene: 2. This CDR3 reads CASSEGLAADTQYF. The CDR3 bases are TGTGCCAGCAGCGAGGGACTAGCGGCAGATACGCAGTATTTT.

This clone was recorded a few times. Different DNA sequences within this sample yield the same CDR3. V and J are TRBV4-3 and TRBJ2-7, with D perhaps matching TRBD2 (5 bases). Looked up from germline, CDR1 is LGHNA and CDR2 is YSLEER. Trimming took 4 bases from V and 5 from J, leaving 6 bases between them. This CDR3 is built from 11 residues. The chain's CDR3 is CASSLGDEQYF. In DNA form, the CDR3 reads TGCGCCAGCAGCCTCGGGGACGAGCAGTACTTC.

This chain joins TRBV5-4 and TRBJ2-1; 7 bases fit TRBD1. CDR3 size: 16 residues. Germline CDR1 SGHNT, CDR2 YYREEE (reference sequence). Trimming removed 3 bases from V and 0 bases from J; junction bases left unmatched: 6. In nucleotides, the CDR3 is TGTGCCAGCAGCTACCGGACAGGTAGCTCCTACAATGAGCAGTTCTTC. Translating it yields CASSYRTGSSYNEQFF.

This clone was observed a single time. At one end the junction does not follow the germline gene, possibly because of a read error. V gene TRBV10-2 combines with J gene TRBJ1-1, with D possibly being TRBD1 (5 bases). CDR1 and CDR2 from the germline V gene are WSHSY and SAAADI. The CDR3 has 9 residues. This CDR3 is CASRGPGWF. The CDR3 DNA is TGCGCCAGCAGGGGGCCTGGGTGGTTT.

The V and J genes are TRBV5-1 and TRBJ1-2; D is unresolved. V gave up 0 bases and J gave up 3 bases, with 6 bases separating them. The CDR3 has 13 amino acids. Germline CDR1 SGHRS, CDR2 YFSETQ. CDR3 region: CASSLEGDYGYTF. CDR3 bases: TGCGCCAGCAGCTTGGAGGGCGACTATGGCTACACCTTC. Looking up the rest from reference TRBV5-1 and TRBJ1-2 gives the full variable domain: KAGVTQTPRYLIKTRGQQVTLSCSPISGHRSVSWYQQTPGQGLQFLFEYFSETQRNKGNFPGRFSGRQFSNSRSEMNVSTLELGDSALYLCASSLEGDYGYTFGSGTRLTVV.

The chain combines TRBV6-5 with TRBJ2-1; D gene ambiguous. V was pared by 0 bases and J by 3 bases, with 9 bases between. The length of the CDR3 is 15 residues. Germline V lookup: CDR1 MNHEY, CDR2 SVGAGI. This chain's CDR3 is CASSYSTGNYNEQFF. CDR3 bases: TGTGCCAGCAGTTACTCAACCGGAAACTACAATGAGCAGTTCTTC.

This chain uses TRBV2 with TRBJ2-5; 9 bases agree with TRBD2. After removal of 8 bases from V and 5 bases from J, the junction contained 9 bases not matched to a gene. Looked up from germline, CDR1 is SNHLY and CDR2 is FYNNEI. The CDR3 has 14 amino acids. In DNA form, the CDR3 reads TGTGCCAGCGTTATCTTAGCGGGAGTGGAGACCCAGTACTTC. It is translated as CASVILAGVETQYF.

The chain combines TRBV6-2 or TRBV6-3 with TRBJ2-2; D remains ambiguous. CDR1 and CDR2 from the germline V gene are MNHEY and SVGEGT. V was clipped by 2 bases and J by 7 bases, with 5 bases between them. The CDR3 sequence is 12 residues long. CDR3 loop: CASSYVVGELFF. CDR3 DNA: TGTGCCAGCAGTTACGTGGTCGGGGAGCTGTTTTTT.

The V and J genes are TRBV25-1 and TRBJ2-6; no reliable D call. The germline V gene has CDR1 MGHDK and CDR2 SYGVNS. This CDR3 region has 16 residues. The V and J ends lost 3 bases and 0 bases respectively, with 9 bases between them. CDR3 nucleotides: TGTGCCAGCAGTGATCCGGGCAGCTCTGGGGCCAACGTCCTGACTTTC. It encodes CASSDPGSSGANVLTF.

The genes are TRBV3-1 (or the pseudogene TRBV3-2) and TRBJ1-1, with TRBD1 matching over 8 bases. Looked up from germline, CDR1 is LGHDT and CDR2 is YNNKEL (reference sequence). The V segment lost 3 bases and the J segment 2 bases; nucleotides outside the gene matches: 5. This CDR3 spans 15 amino acids. The CDR3 is CASSQARGPNTEAFF. CDR3 DNA: TGTGCCAGCAGCCAGGCCAGGGGGCCTAACACTGAAGCTTTCTTT.

The V and J genes are TRBV19 and TRBJ1-2, with a tentative D call TRBD1 (5 bases). The CDR3 is 16 residues long. CDR1 is LNHDA, CDR2 SQIVND, per germline (reference sequence). The V end was cut by 7 bases, the J end by 4 bases, with 22 bases between. Written as DNA, the CDR3 is TGTGCCAGTACCCCCTTGGCAGGGCCGGTGGTCTATGGCTACACCTTC. This gives the protein CASTPLAGPVVYGYTF.

The V and J genes are TRBV5-4 and TRBJ2-5; 8 bases fit TRBD2. Per the germline V gene, CDR1 is SGHNT and CDR2 is YYREEE (reference sequence). The CDR3 runs 14 residues. The J segment lost 1 base and the V segment lost 1 base, leaving 0 bases of the junction unmatched. CDR3 sequence: CASSLSGSQETQYF. The CDR3 DNA reads TGTGCCAGCAGCTTGAGCGGGAGCCAAGAGACCCAGTACTTC. The full variable domain, its missing parts supplied by reference TRBV5-4 and TRBJ2-5, is ETGVTQSPTHLIKTRGQQVTLRCSSQSGHNTVSWYQQALGQGPQFIFQYYREEENGRGNFPPRFSGLQFPNYSSELNVNALELDDSALYLCASSLSGSQETQYFGPGTRLLVL.